This T cell receptor (beta chain) was documented in a study of PD-L1 blockade in urothelial cancer. In the study overall: Patients commenced intravenous atezolizumab, 1,200 mg every 3 weeks, in 2014. Blood was analyzed 3 weeks (second dose) and 6 weeks after treatment start. Median blood clonality was about 0.086, with around 77,000 unique TCRs.

The CDR3 runs to 15 residues. Germline values: CDR1 SNHLY, CDR2 FYNNEI. V was pared by 8 bases and J by 7 bases, with 18 bases between. Sequencing was performed with immunoSEQ multiplex PCR; in TCRdb, only in-frame clones are kept and a portion is missing. Of more than 35,000 clones listed, around 82% are singletons. This sample's time point: peripheral blood 6 weeks after treatment start. The TCR was taken from a man aged 55-75 years with urothelial cancer. The sequencing here drew on PBMCs, taken around atezolizumab (anti-PD-L1) treatment. This rearrangement joins TRBV2 to TRBJ1-6; maybe TRBD1 (6 bases). CDR3 sequence reads: CASRGSRGTNSPLHF. CDR3 in DNA: TGTGCCAGCCGGGGTAGCAGGGGAACAAATTCACCCCTCCACTTT.